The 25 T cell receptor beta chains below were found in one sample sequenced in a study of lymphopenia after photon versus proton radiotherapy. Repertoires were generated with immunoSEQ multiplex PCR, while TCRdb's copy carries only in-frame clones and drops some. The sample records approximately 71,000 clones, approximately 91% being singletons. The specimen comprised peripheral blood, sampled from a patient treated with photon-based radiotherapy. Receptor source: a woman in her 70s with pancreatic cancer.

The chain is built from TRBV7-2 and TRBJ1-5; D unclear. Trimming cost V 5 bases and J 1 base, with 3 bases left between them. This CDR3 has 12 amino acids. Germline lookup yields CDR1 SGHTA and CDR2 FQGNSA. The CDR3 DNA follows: TGTGCCAGCAGCGGAAGCAATCAGCCCCAGCATTTT. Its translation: CASSGSNQPQHF.

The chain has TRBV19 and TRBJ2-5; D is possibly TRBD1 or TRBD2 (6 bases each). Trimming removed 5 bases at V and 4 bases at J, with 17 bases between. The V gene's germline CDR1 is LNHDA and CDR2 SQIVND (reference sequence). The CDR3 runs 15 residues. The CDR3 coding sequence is TGTGCCAGTAGTGGGGGACGGGGGCGAGGAGAGACCCAGTACTTC. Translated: CASSGGRGRGETQYF.

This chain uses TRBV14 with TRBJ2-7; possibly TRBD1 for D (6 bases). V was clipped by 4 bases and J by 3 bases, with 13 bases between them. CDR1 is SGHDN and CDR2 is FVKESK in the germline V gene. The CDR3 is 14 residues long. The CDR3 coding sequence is TGTGCCAGCAGCCGGGTGGGGGCGCGCTACGAGCAGTACTTC. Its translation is CASSRVGARYEQYF.

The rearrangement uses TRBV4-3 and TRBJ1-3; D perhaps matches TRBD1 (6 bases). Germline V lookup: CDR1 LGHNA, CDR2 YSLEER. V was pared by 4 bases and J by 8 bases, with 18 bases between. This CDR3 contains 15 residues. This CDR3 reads CASSPQGQPGHTIYF. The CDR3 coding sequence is TGCGCCAGCAGCCCACAGGGACAACCGGGCCACACCATATATTTT.

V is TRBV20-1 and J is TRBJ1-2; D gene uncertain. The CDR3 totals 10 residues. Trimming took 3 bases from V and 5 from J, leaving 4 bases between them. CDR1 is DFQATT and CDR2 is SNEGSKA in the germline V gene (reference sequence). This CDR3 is CSARTYGYTF. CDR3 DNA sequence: TGCAGTGCTAGGACTTATGGCTACACCTTC.

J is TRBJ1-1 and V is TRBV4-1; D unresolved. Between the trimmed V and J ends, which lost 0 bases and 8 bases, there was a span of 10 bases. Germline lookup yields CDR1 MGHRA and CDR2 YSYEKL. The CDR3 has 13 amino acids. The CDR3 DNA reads TGCGCCAGCAGCCAAGATAGGAATCGGGAAGCTTTCTTT. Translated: CASSQDRNREAFF.

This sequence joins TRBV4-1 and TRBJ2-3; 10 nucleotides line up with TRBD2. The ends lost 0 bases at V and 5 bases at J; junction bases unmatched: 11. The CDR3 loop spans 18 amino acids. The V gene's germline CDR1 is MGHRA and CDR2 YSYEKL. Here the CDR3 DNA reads TGCGCCAGCAGCCAAGATTCGGGAACTAGCGGGATCAGAGATACGCAGTATTTT. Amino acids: CASSQDSGTSGIRDTQYF.

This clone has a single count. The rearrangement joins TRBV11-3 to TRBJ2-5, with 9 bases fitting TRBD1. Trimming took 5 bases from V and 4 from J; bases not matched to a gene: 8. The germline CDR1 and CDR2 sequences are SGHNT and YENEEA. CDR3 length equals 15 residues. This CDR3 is CASSVGGTGRETQYF. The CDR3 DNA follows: TGTGCCAGCAGCGTAGGGGGGACAGGGAGAGAGACCCAGTACTTC.

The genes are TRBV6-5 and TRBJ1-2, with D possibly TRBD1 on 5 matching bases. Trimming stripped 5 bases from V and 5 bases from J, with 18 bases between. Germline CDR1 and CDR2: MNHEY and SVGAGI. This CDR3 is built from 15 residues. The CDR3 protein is CASSPGPPGGYGYTF. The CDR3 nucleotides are TGTGCCAGCAGTCCCGGGCCCCCCGGGGGGTATGGCTACACCTTC.

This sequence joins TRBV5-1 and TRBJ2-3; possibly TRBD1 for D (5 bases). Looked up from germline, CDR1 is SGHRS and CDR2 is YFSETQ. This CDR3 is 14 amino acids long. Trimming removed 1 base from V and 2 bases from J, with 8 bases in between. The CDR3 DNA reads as TGCGCCAGCAGCTTGCAGGGCTCCACAGATACGCAGTATTTT. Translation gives CASSLQGSTDTQYF.

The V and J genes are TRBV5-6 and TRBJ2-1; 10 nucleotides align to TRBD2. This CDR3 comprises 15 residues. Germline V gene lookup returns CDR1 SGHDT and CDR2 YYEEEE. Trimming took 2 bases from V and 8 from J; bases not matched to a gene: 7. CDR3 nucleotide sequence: TGTGCCAGCAGCTTATGGCTAGCGGGAGAGCATGAGCAGTTCTTC. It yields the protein CASSLWLAGEHEQFF.

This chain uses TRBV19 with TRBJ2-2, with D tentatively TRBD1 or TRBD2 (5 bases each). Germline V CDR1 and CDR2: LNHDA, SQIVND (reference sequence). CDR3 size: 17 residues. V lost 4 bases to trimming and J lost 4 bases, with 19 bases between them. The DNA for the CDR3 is TGTGCCAGTAGTACCGCAACCGGGACGTTACTCACCGGGGAGCTGTTTTTT. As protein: CASSTATGTLLTGELFF.

The CDR3 DNA sequence: TGCGCCAGCAGCCAAGATGAAGCGCTAGCGGGTACAGATACGCAGTATTTT. This translates into CASSQDEALAGTDTQYF. The chain couples TRBV4-3 to TRBJ2-3, with 8 positions matching TRBD2. This CDR3 is built from 17 residues. Trimming took 0 bases from V and 3 from J; bases not matched to a gene: 8. Germline loops: CDR1 LGHNA, CDR2 YSLEER.

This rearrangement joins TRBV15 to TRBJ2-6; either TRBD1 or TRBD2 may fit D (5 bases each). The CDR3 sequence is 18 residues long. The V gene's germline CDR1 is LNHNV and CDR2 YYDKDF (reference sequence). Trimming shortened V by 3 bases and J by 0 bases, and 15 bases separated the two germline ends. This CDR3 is CATSRGEGFSSGANVLTF. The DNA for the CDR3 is TGTGCCACCAGCAGGGGGGAAGGATTTAGCTCTGGGGCCAACGTCCTGACTTTC.

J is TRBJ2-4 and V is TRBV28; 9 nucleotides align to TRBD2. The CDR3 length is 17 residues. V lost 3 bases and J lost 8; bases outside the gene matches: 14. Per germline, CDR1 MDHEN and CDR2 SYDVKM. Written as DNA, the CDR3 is TGTGCCAGCAGTTTCGGTATTAGCGGGAGTAGTAGGGACATTCAGTACTTC. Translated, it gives CASSFGISGSSRDIQYF.

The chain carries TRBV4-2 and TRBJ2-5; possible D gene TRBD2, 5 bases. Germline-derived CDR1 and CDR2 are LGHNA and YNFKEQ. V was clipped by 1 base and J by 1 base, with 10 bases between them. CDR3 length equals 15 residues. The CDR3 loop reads CASSQGARAQETQYF. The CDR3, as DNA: TGTGCCAGCAGCCAAGGCGCGCGGGCCCAAGAGACCCAGTACTTC.

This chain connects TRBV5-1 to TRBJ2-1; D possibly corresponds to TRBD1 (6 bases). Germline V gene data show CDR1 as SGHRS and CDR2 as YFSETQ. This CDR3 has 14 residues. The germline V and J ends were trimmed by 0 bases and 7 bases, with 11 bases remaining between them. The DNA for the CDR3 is TGCGCCAGCAGCTTGGAGGGGGTCTTGAATGAGCAGTTCTTC. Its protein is CASSLEGVLNEQFF.

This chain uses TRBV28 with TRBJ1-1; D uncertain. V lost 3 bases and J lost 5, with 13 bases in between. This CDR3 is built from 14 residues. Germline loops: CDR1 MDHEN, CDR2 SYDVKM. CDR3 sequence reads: CASSFTYYETEAFF. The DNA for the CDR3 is TGTGCCAGCAGTTTTACCTATTATGAAACTGAAGCTTTCTTT.

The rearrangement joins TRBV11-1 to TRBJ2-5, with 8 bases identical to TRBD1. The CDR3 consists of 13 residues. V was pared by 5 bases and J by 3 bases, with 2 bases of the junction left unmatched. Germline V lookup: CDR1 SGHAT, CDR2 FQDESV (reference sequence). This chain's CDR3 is CASSLDREETQYF. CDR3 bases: TGTGCCAGCAGCCTGGACAGGGAAGAGACCCAGTACTTC.

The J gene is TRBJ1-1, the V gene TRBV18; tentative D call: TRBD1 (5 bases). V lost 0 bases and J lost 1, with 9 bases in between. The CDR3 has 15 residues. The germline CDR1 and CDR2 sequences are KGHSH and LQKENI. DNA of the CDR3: TGTGCCAGCTCACCACCGGGGGGGTCGAACACTGAAGCTTTCTTT. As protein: CASSPPGGSNTEAFF. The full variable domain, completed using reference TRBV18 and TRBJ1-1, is NAGVMQNPRHLVRRRGQEARLRCSPMKGHSHVYWYRQLPEEGLKFMVYLQKENIIDESGMPKERFSAEFPKEGPSILRIQQVVRGDSAAYFCASSPPGGSNTEAFFGQGTRLTVV.

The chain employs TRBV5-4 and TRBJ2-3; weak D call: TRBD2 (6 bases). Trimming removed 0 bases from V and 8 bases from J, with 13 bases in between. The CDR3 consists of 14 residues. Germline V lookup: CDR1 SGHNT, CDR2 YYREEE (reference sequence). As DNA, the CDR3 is TGTGCCAGCAGCTTGGGCTTGGGGGAGGCTACGCAGTATTTT. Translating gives CASSLGLGEATQYF.

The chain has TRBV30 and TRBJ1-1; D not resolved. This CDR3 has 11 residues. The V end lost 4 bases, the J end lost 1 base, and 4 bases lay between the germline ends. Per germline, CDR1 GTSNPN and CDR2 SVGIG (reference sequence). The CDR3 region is CAWIKNTEAFF. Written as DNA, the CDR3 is TGTGCCTGGATCAAGAACACTGAAGCTTTCTTT.

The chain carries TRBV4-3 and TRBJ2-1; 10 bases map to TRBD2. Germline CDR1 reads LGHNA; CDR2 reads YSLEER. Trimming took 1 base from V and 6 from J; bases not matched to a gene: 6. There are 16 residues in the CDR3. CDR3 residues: CASSQVKREGGNEQFF. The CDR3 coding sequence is TGCGCCAGCAGCCAAGTCAAGCGGGAGGGTGGCAATGAGCAGTTCTTC.

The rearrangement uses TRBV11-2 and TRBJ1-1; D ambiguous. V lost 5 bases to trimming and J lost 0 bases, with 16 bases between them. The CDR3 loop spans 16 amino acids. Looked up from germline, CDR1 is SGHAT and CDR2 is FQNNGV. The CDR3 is CASSHPPGGMNTEAFF. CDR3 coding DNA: TGTGCCAGCAGCCACCCACCGGGTGGAATGAACACTGAAGCTTTCTTT.

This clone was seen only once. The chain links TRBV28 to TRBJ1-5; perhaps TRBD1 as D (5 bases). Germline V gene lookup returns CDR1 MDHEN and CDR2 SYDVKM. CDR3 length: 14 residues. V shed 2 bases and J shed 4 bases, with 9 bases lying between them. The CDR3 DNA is TGTGCCAGCAGTTTACCAGGGAAGAATCAGCCCCAGCATTTT. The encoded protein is CASSLPGKNQPQHF.